The clone carrying this T cell receptor (beta chain) was detected only once. The data stem from a study of blood T cell repertoires in COVID-19. Study at large: Sites in the United States, Italy and Spain provided acute and convalescent COVID-19 samples. Sample material is recorded as cDNA or gDNA derived from T cells, B-cell-depleted T cells, or PBMCs.

The ends were cut back, 3 bases at V and 3 bases at J, with 3 bases in the middle. Germline assignment: CDR1 SGHDN and CDR2 FVKESK. The CDR3 is 11 residues long. Per the original methods: Reference gene primer amplification gave estimated nucleated cell counts. Using immunoSEQ multiplex PCR, the repertoire was profiled, and TCRdb retains in-frame clones only, with some absent. V, J and clone size reflect that table, while D and trimming were determined from the DNA. The table lists around 110,000 clones, roughly 81% of them singletons, with approximately 1.5% in the top ten. The gene calls are TRBV14 and TRBJ2-7; D ambiguous. The TCR comes from a man aged 40-49 years with acute or convalescent COVID-19. Sequences were obtained from peripheral blood. CDR3 DNA sequence: TGTGCCAGCAGCCACAACTACGAGCAGTACTTC. Protein product: CASSHNYEQYF.